This TCR beta chain was sequenced for a study of HIV-infected patients and healthy controls. All unsorted peripheral T cells were captured because whole blood was used without fractionation. The CDR3 loop spans 15 amino acids. CDR1 is MNHEY, CDR2 SVGAGI, per germline. Unmatched junction bases numbered 6, after V lost 4 bases and J lost 5 bases. This clonotype was seen ten or more times. Its target is not known. Alpha and beta constant-region primers primed reverse transcription of around 500 ng RNA. Using multiplexing indices, alpha and beta chain libraries were generated apart by chain-specific third strand synthesis. Second strand DNA was synthesized using a primer at the SP2 site. MiXCR, run by TCRdb on the 5' RACE reads, gives a single entry per CDR3 protein. This sample has around 21,000 distinct CDR3 sequences, with roughly 8.9% found just once. Study outcomes and limitations: Donor HLA types were not determined in the study. CMV-associated CDR3s mostly grew nonsignificantly during therapy, while HIV-associated CDR3s declined significantly.

The chain combines TRBV6-5 with TRBJ2-7, with 12 bases identical to TRBD1. Specimen: blood. The receptor was derived from an adult in good health. This chain's CDR3 is CASSSGTGGRDEQYF. The CDR3 DNA is TGTGCCAGCAGTTCCGGGACAGGGGGCAGGGACGAGCAGTACTTC.